The T cell receptor beta chain under discussion was sequenced for a study of identical twins. V trimming: 8 bases; J trimming: 8 bases; junction bases outside the gene matches: 6. There are 12 residues in the CDR3. TCRdb used MiXCR to reprocess the 5' RACE reads, holding one entry per CDR3 protein. The profile shows fewer than 900,000 distinct CDR3 sequences, about 20% of them singletons. Study results and limitations: Insertions were reduced in abundant cord blood beta clonotypes but not in memory repertoires. Models underestimated out-of-frame TCR alpha sharing in monozygotic twins.

As to this clonotype: Its antigen remains unidentified.

The same sample was also used in a study of T cells expressing NK-cell markers.

The chain employs TRBV12-3 or TRBV12-4 and TRBJ2-1; 7 bases fit TRBD2. This clonotype originated in a woman between 18 and 30 years old in good health. Input material: PBMCs. CDR3 in amino acids: CASGRAGDEQFF. The CDR3 bases are TGTGCCAGCGGGAGGGCGGGAGATGAGCAGTTCTTC.